This T cell receptor beta chain was captured by sequencing in a study of blood T cell repertoires in COVID-19. Study in general: There were acute and convalescent COVID-19 samples, and they came from the United States, Italy and Spain.

Original processing notes: The authors estimated nucleated cell counts from reference gene primer amplification. Here immunoSEQ multiplex PCR was the method, and the copy in TCRdb shows in-frame clones only, minus some. The V and J calls and clone size come from that table; D and trimming were worked out from the DNA. The sample lists roughly 100,000 clones, roughly 92% occurring once. Germline values: CDR1 GTSNPN, CDR2 SVGIG (reference sequence). The CDR3 spans 13 residues. Trimming removed 0 bases from V and 6 bases from J, with 11 bases in between. Recruited during active infection, patients (from Seattle) were subsequently followed longitudinally.

The TCR sequence derives from a woman aged 50 to 60 with COVID-19, enrolled during active disease. The V call is TRBV30, the J call TRBJ1-1, with D unclear. Sequencing was carried out using peripheral blood. This CDR3 is CAWSVTGMPEAFF. As DNA, the CDR3 is TGTGCCTGGAGTGTAACCGGGATGCCTGAAGCTTTCTTT.